What follows are 14 T cell receptor beta chains derived from one specimen sequenced in a study of T-cell memory formation after mild COVID-19. In TCRdb, the 5' RACE reads were re-called with MiXCR into one record per CDR3 protein. The data contain 400,000 to 550,000 distinct CDR3 sequences, around a quarter of them seen just once; the ten biggest clones take up under 15%. Sequenced input: PBMCs or a T cell subset sorted from them (not recorded which). All receptors come from an adult woman who had mild COVID-19 (a few samples of this study predate the infection). Cell type and time point are not known.

V usage is TRBV27 and J usage is TRBJ2-7; D is unclear. Germline CDR1 MNHEY, CDR2 SMNVEV (reference sequence). The CDR3 sequence is 11 residues long. With 6 bases removed from V and 5 bases from J, the gap between germline ends came to 8 bases. CDR3 in amino acids: CASSRRNEQYF. The DNA of the CDR3 is TGTGCCAGCAGCCGAAGGAACGAGCAGTACTTC.

J is TRBJ2-7 and V is TRBV20-1; 8 bases align to TRBD1. Germline V gene sequence: CDR1 DFQATT, CDR2 SNEGSKA (reference sequence). This CDR3 region has 15 residues. V gave up 4 bases and J gave up 2 bases; unmatched junction bases: 10. The CDR3 DNA is TGCAGTGCTACACGAACACAGGGGGTACCCTACGAGCAGTACTTC. Translated: CSATRTQGVPYEQYF.

This chain joins TRBV12-3 or TRBV12-4 and TRBJ1-2, with D unresolved. This CDR3 has 13 residues. V lost 7 bases, J lost 8 bases, and 17 bases lay in between. The CDR3: CASNPPFPGGYTF. CDR3 nucleotide sequence: TGTGCCAGCAACCCCCCGTTTCCGGGGGGCTACACCTTC.

This clonotype was recorded a few times. This chain links TRBV11-2 with TRBJ2-1; D call uncertain. V lost 0 bases and J 8 bases, leaving 14 bases between the germline ends. The CDR3 is made up of 15 amino acids. Germline-derived CDR1 and CDR2 are SGHAT and FQNNGV. CDR3 in DNA: TGTGCCAGCAGCTTAGAGTTCTTCCTCGGGTATGAGCAGTTCTTC. It translates to CASSLEFFLGYEQFF. The full variable domain, with the rest looked up from reference TRBV11-2 and TRBJ2-1, is EAGVAQSPRYKIIEKRQSVAFWCNPISGHATLYWYQQILGQGPKLLIQFQNNGVVDDSQLPKDRFSAERLKGVDSTLKIQPAKLEDSAVYLCASSLEFFLGYEQFFGPGTRLTVL.

This clonotype has just a few counts. The V and J genes are TRBV5-6 and TRBJ2-3, with a possible D match to TRBD2 (5 bases). Germline V gene data show CDR1 as SGHDT and CDR2 as YYEEEE. This CDR3 has 16 amino acids. Between the trimmed V and J ends, which lost 1 base and 1 base, there was a span of 13 bases. The CDR3 loop is CASSLYSGSRTDTQYF. The CDR3 DNA reads as TGTGCCAGCAGCTTGTATTCGGGGAGTCGCACAGATACGCAGTATTTT.

This clonotype was detected only a few times. This chain links TRBV24-1 with TRBJ2-2, with 9 nucleotides matching TRBD1. Germline V gene lookup returns CDR1 KGHDR and CDR2 SFDVKD. There are 17 residues in the CDR3. J was trimmed by 4 bases and V by 0 bases; bases with no gene match: 5. The DNA of the CDR3 is TGTGCCACCAGTGATTTGAAGGGACAGGGAATCACCGGGGAGCTGTTTTTT. Its translation: CATSDLKGQGITGELFF.

V and J are TRBV24-1 and TRBJ2-5; 7 bases fit TRBD1. Trimming at V came to 4 bases and at J to 2 bases, leaving 3 bases not matched to a gene. The CDR3 has 14 residues. CDR1 KGHDR and CDR2 SFDVKD come from the germline V gene. CDR3 residues: CATSDRGQQETQYF. As DNA, the CDR3 is TGTGCCACCAGTGACCGGGGACAGCAAGAGACCCAGTACTTC.

V is TRBV2 and J is TRBJ1-1, with D possibly TRBD1 on 5 matching bases. The CDR3 is made up of 18 amino acids. V was clipped by 2 bases and J by 0 bases, with 19 bases between them. Germline CDR1 reads SNHLY; CDR2 reads FYNNEI. In nucleotides, the CDR3 is TGTGCCAGCAGTGAAAGAGCGGGGCTAGGACGGATGAACACTGAAGCTTTCTTT. This codes for CASSERAGLGRMNTEAFF.

This chain uses TRBV7-2 with TRBJ1-2, with TRBD1 matching over 8 bases. Looked up from germline, CDR1 is SGHTA and CDR2 is FQGNSA. Trimming at V came to 1 base and at J to 2 bases, leaving 3 bases not matched to a gene. CDR3 length: 15 amino acids. CDR3 in amino acids: CASSLDRTGNYGYTF. CDR3 coding DNA: TGTGCCAGCAGCTTAGATAGGACAGGGAACTATGGCTACACCTTC.

This clonotype occurred many times. V and J are TRBV5-1 and TRBJ1-4, with D unresolved. Germline V gene lookup returns CDR1 SGHRS and CDR2 YFSETQ. Trimming took 1 base from V and 8 from J, leaving 15 bases between them. The CDR3 length is 15 residues. Written as DNA, the CDR3 is TGCGCCAGCAGCTTGTCCGCGGCAGTGAACGAAAAACTGTTTTTT. Amino acids: CASSLSAAVNEKLFF.

The CDR3 DNA is TGTGCCAGCAGTTTAGCGGGGGGCAATGGCTACACCTTC. Translating gives CASSLAGGNGYTF. This chain joins TRBV12-3 or TRBV12-4 and TRBJ1-2, with D possibly matching TRBD1 (6 bases). The CDR3 runs 13 residues. V gave up 0 bases and J gave up 6 bases, with 8 bases separating them.

This rearrangement joins TRBV12-3 or TRBV12-4 to TRBJ2-7, with 7 bases lining up with TRBD1. The junction had 4 bases not matched to a gene; V was cut back by 8 bases and J by 3 bases. The CDR3 is 12 residues long. The DNA for the CDR3 is TGTGCCAGCGCAGACAGGGTCTACGAGCAGTACTTC. It is translated as CASADRVYEQYF.

V and J are TRBV7-9 and TRBJ2-5, with D possibly being TRBD2 (6 bases). The CDR3 runs to 14 residues. V lost 5 bases and J lost 7, with 17 bases in between. Per the germline V gene, CDR1 is SEHNR and CDR2 is FQNEAQ (reference sequence). The CDR3 loop is CASSPEVVEGTQYF. In nucleotides, the CDR3 is TGTGCCAGCAGCCCCGAGGTCGTGGAGGGGACCCAGTACTTC. Drawing the rest from reference TRBV7-9 and TRBJ2-5, the complete variable domain is DTGVSQNPRHKITKRGQNVTFRCDPISEHNRLYWYRQTLGQGPEFLTYFQNEAQLEKSRLLSDRFSAERPKGSFSTLEIQRTEQGDSAMYLCASSPEVVEGTQYFGPGTRLLVL.

The sample holds a few counts of this clonotype. CDR3 nucleotides: TGTGCCAGCAGCCAAGATCTGGCCGACAGATCCTACGAGCAGTACTTC. As protein: CASSQDLADRSYEQYF. The chain has TRBV3-1 and TRBJ2-7; tentative D call: TRBD1 (5 bases). V was shortened by 0 bases and J by 1 base, with 13 bases between the two germline ends. This CDR3 has 16 amino acids. Germline CDR1 reads LGHDT; CDR2 reads YNNKEL (reference sequence).